Following are 28 T cell receptor beta chains from one sample sequenced in a study of beta chain features in type 1 diabetes. These TCRs' antigens remain unknown. Findings and limits, study-wide: Shortening of TCRB CDR3s, moderate but significant, appeared in all four CD4+ subsets of Type 1 diabetes patients.

Expressed TCRB transcripts got sequenced, as all isolated RNA was reverse transcribed. Libraries were prepared by immunoSEQ multiplex PCR; TCRdb keeps only in-frame clonotypes and omits some of them. The sample holds about 180,000 clones, roughly 8% seen once. Sequencing used central memory CD4+ T cells from blood. These receptors came from a man between 18 and 29 years old with type 1 diabetes.

This clone was recorded at least ten times. The chain is built from TRBV27 and TRBJ1-4, with no clear D. The CDR3 runs to 15 residues. V shed 5 bases and J shed 1 base, with 11 bases lying between them. Germline-derived CDR1 and CDR2 are MNHEY and SMNVEV (reference sequence). The CDR3 protein is CASSPKTRTNEKLFF. In DNA, the CDR3 is TGTGCCAGCAGTCCGAAGACAAGAACTAATGAAAAACTGTTTTTT. Full variable domain (outside the CDR3, taken from reference TRBV27 and TRBJ1-4): EAQVTQNPRYLITVTGKKLTVTCSQNMNHEYMSWYRQDPGLGLRQIYYSMNVEVTDKGDVPEGYKVSRKEKRNFPLILESPSPNQTSLYFCASSPKTRTNEKLFFGSGTQLSVL.

This clone was seen a few times. CDR3 sequence reads: CASSRDRINEQFF. DNA of the CDR3: TGTGCCAGCTCGAGGGACAGGATCAATGAGCAGTTCTTC. The rearrangement uses TRBV18 and TRBJ2-1; 8 bases are a match to TRBD1. The CDR3 contains 13 residues. The germline gives CDR1 KGHSH, CDR2 LQKENI. With 6 bases clipped from V and 6 bases from J, the junction kept 4 bases outside the gene matches.

This clone has a count of ten or more. V gene TRBV13 combines with J gene TRBJ2-3; a possible D gene is TRBD2 (6 bases). From germline, CDR1 is PRHDT and CDR2 FYEKMQ (reference sequence). The CDR3 extends over 14 amino acids. Trimming cost V 4 bases and J 2 bases, with 10 bases left between them. The CDR3 region is CASSSPSVTDTQYF. DNA for the CDR3: TGTGCCAGCAGCTCCCCTAGCGTCACAGATACGCAGTATTTT.

This clone was observed a handful of times. This sequence joins TRBV28 and TRBJ2-2, with 13 bases identical to TRBD2. V was pared by 10 bases and J by 2 bases, with 4 bases of the junction left unmatched. Germline V gene lookup returns CDR1 MDHEN and CDR2 SYDVKM. This CDR3 has 15 amino acids. Here the CDR3 DNA reads TGTGCCACCGGGGGACTAGCGGGAAACACCGGGGAGCTGTTTTTT. Its protein is CATGGLAGNTGELFF.

This clone occurred a few times. The chain is built from TRBV4-3 and TRBJ1-4; D remains ambiguous. Deletions cut 0 bases from V and 7 bases from J, with 12 bases between. Germline loops: CDR1 LGHNA, CDR2 YSLEER. This CDR3 has 15 amino acids. The CDR3 loop reads CASSQDGRGSEKLFF. The CDR3 DNA sequence: TGCGCCAGCAGCCAAGATGGCCGGGGTAGTGAAAAACTGTTTTTT.

CDR3 loop: CASSPRGLADTGELFF. The CDR3 nucleotides read TGTGCCAGCAGCCCCAGGGGACTAGCAGACACCGGGGAGCTGTTTTTT. J is TRBJ2-2 and V is TRBV5-4; 9 bases map to TRBD2. V lost 4 bases and J lost 3; bases outside the gene matches: 7. Germline CDR1 SGHNT, CDR2 YYREEE (reference sequence). CDR3 length: 16 amino acids.

In DNA form, the CDR3 reads TGTGCCAGCAGGGCACAGGGGGCGCGTAATTCACCCCTCCACTTT. It codes for CASRAQGARNSPLHF. V usage is TRBV6-6 and J usage is TRBJ1-6; 9 bases fit TRBD1. The length of the CDR3 is 15 residues. V lost 6 bases to trimming and J lost 6 bases; unmatched junction nucleotides: 6. Germline loops: CDR1 MNHNY, CDR2 SVGAGI (reference sequence).

The rearrangement joins TRBV5-6 to TRBJ1-2; TRBD1 might be the D (6 bases). Germline values: CDR1 SGHDT, CDR2 YYEEEE. With 1 base removed from V and 3 bases from J, the gap between germline ends came to 13 bases. This CDR3 is built from 15 residues. CDR3 sequence (DNA): TGTGCCAGCAGCTTGCTATCGCCAGGGGACTATGGCTACACCTTC. The encoded protein is CASSLLSPGDYGYTF.

This clone was detected a few times. V usage is TRBV29-1 and J usage is TRBJ1-2; 9 bases align to TRBD1. This CDR3 is built from 12 residues. The J segment lost 7 bases and the V segment lost 4 bases, leaving 4 bases of the junction unmatched. Germline values: CDR1 SQVTM, CDR2 ANQGSEA. CDR3 residues: CSVGQGGRGYTF. DNA of the CDR3: TGCAGCGTTGGACAGGGGGGTCGTGGCTACACCTTC.

V gene TRBV5-6 combines with J gene TRBJ1-1; D gene unclear. V dropped 4 bases and J dropped 4 bases, with 11 bases sitting between them. The CDR3 consists of 13 residues. CDR1 and CDR2 (germline): SGHDT, YYEEEE. The CDR3 loop reads CASSTLEFTEAFF. In DNA form, the CDR3 reads TGTGCCAGCAGCACCCTAGAGTTCACTGAAGCTTTCTTT. The entire variable domain, with the rest obtained from reference TRBV5-6 and TRBJ1-1, is as follows: DAGVTQSPTHLIKTRGQQVTLRCSPKSGHDTVSWYQQALGQGPQFIFQYYEEEERQRGNFPDRFSGHQFPNYSSELNVNALLLGDSALYLCASSTLEFTEAFFGQGTRLTVV.

The chain couples TRBV6-5 to TRBJ1-1, with D perhaps matching TRBD1 (5 bases). CDR3 length: 10 residues. Trimming took 8 bases from V and 11 from J, leaving 12 bases between them. Germline loops: CDR1 MNHEY, CDR2 SVGAGI. The CDR3: CASGGLSAFF. The CDR3, as DNA: TGTGCCAGCGGGGGGTTGTCGGCTTTCTTT.

This chain connects TRBV19 to TRBJ1-1; D may be TRBD1 (6 bases). Germline V gene data show CDR1 as LNHDA and CDR2 as SQIVND (reference sequence). Between the trimmed V and J ends, which lost 3 bases and 5 bases, there was a span of 19 bases. The CDR3 runs 16 residues. The CDR3 here is CASSIAAGRGKTEAFF. In DNA, the CDR3 is TGTGCCAGTAGTATCGCCGCAGGCAGGGGTAAGACTGAAGCTTTCTTT.

This clone was seen a few times. This chain joins TRBV5-1 and TRBJ2-7; the D gene is possibly TRBD1 (5 bases). This CDR3 comprises 14 residues. CDR1 is SGHRS, CDR2 YFSETQ, per germline. V lost 0 bases and J lost 4, with 11 bases in between. DNA of the CDR3: TGCGCCAGCAGCTTGGTAGACAGTCCTTACGAGCAGTACTTC. Translated: CASSLVDSPYEQYF.

The chain uses TRBV2 and TRBJ1-6; 7 nucleotides match TRBD1. The CDR3 sequence is 15 residues long. V lost 5 bases, J lost 9 bases, and 10 bases stayed unmatched. Germline CDR1 SNHLY, CDR2 FYNNEI. CDR3 coding DNA: TGTGCCAGCAGTTCAGACGGGACAGTGAGTTCACCCCTCCACTTT. Translated: CASSSDGTVSSPLHF.

This rearrangement joins TRBV5-4 to TRBJ1-6; D unresolved. The germline CDR1 and CDR2 sequences are SGHNT and YYREEE (reference sequence). V dropped 2 bases and J dropped 7 bases, with 7 bases sitting between them. This CDR3 has 13 amino acids. The CDR3 spells CASSFQVNSPLHF. CDR3 coding DNA: TGTGCCAGCAGCTTTCAGGTGAATTCACCCCTCCACTTT.

The rearrangement links TRBV29-1 to TRBJ2-7; perhaps TRBD1 as D (6 bases). CDR3 length: 12 residues. Trimming left V 4 bases short and J 5 bases short, with 12 bases between. Per the germline V gene, CDR1 is SQVTM and CDR2 is ANQGSEA. CDR3 sequence: CSVVTGIDEQYF. The CDR3 DNA sequence: TGCAGCGTTGTAACAGGGATCGACGAGCAGTACTTC.

The V gene is TRBV7-2, the J gene TRBJ2-2; 7 nucleotides line up with TRBD2. The CDR3 spans 16 residues. Looked up from germline, CDR1 is SGHTA and CDR2 is FQGNSA. V was clipped by 5 bases and J by 9 bases; unmatched bases: 15. The CDR3 sequence is CASSPALSGAQRELFF. The CDR3 bases are TGTGCCAGCAGCCCCGCCCTAAGCGGGGCCCAGCGGGAGCTGTTTTTT. Complete variable domain (other parts from reference TRBV7-2 and TRBJ2-2): GAGVSQSPSNKVTEKGKDVELRCDPISGHTALYWYRQSLGQGLEFLIYFQGNSAPDKSGLPSDRFSAERTGGSVSTLTIQRTQQEDSAVYLCASSPALSGAQRELFFGEGSRLTVL.

This rearrangement joins TRBV25-1 to TRBJ2-1; 10 nucleotides line up with TRBD2. The CDR3 consists of 18 residues. V shed 5 bases, J shed 9 bases, and the junction held 19 bases outside the gene matches. Germline V gene data show CDR1 as MGHDK and CDR2 as SYGVNS. CDR3: CASSPLNRVAGGTGEQFF. As DNA, the CDR3 is TGTGCCAGCAGTCCTCTGAATAGGGTAGCGGGGGGAACCGGTGAGCAGTTCTTC.

This clone was found a few times. This rearrangement joins TRBV7-2 to TRBJ2-7; TRBD2 matches at 8 bases. CDR1 and CDR2 (germline): SGHTA, FQGNSA. The V and J ends lost 3 bases and 7 bases, in that order; junction bases with no gene match: 5. The CDR3 runs to 13 residues. The CDR3 here is CASSLGLGIEQYF. The CDR3 region has the DNA TGTGCCAGCAGCTTGGGACTAGGGATTGAGCAGTACTTC. Together with reference TRBV7-2 and TRBJ2-7, the CDR3 gives the full variable domain: GAGVSQSPSNKVTEKGKDVELRCDPISGHTALYWYRQSLGQGLEFLIYFQGNSAPDKSGLPSDRFSAERTGGSVSTLTIQRTQQEDSAVYLCASSLGLGIEQYFGPGTRLTVT.

This chain connects TRBV6-5 to TRBJ2-1, with TRBD2 matching over 10 bases. Germline CDR1 reads MNHEY; CDR2 reads SVGAGI. The length of the CDR3 is 16 residues. Losses at the gene ends were 2 bases for V and 10 bases for J; bases not matched to a gene: 11. The CDR3 coding sequence is TGTGCCAGCAGTTACGGGGGGTCTAGCGGGGGTAGGGAGCAGTTCTTC. This encodes CASSYGGSSGGREQFF.

This clone was counted a few times. J is TRBJ2-1 and V is TRBV5-4; D is perhaps TRBD2 (6 bases). Germline assignment: CDR1 SGHNT and CDR2 YYREEE (reference sequence). This CDR3 is built from 13 residues. Between the trimmed V and J ends, which lost 2 bases and 6 bases, there was a span of 9 bases. The chain's CDR3 is CASSLLGGNEQFF. CDR3 nucleotides: TGTGCCAGCAGCTTATTGGGGGGCAATGAGCAGTTCTTC.

The V gene is TRBV11-2, the J gene TRBJ2-1; maybe TRBD2 (7 bases). The CDR3 totals 17 residues. The germline CDR1 and CDR2 sequences are SGHAT and FQNNGV. Trimming pared 8 bases from V and 0 bases from J, leaving 20 bases between. The CDR3 DNA reads as TGTGCCAGCCTCAGGGCGGGGGCCCCGAGCTCCTACAATGAGCAGTTCTTC. This encodes CASLRAGAPSSYNEQFF.

The V call is TRBV4-2, the J call TRBJ2-1; 7 nucleotides align to TRBD1. Germline lookup yields CDR1 LGHNA and CDR2 YNFKEQ. The ends lost 3 bases at V and 4 bases at J; junction bases unmatched: 9. CDR3 size: 16 residues. The DNA for the CDR3 is TGTGCCAGCAGCCAGTTATCGGGACAGCTTTACAATGAGCAGTTCTTC. This translates into CASSQLSGQLYNEQFF.

This clone has more than one count but fewer than ten. V and J are TRBV10-2 and TRBJ1-1, with TRBD1 identical over 11 bases. From germline, CDR1 is WSHSY and CDR2 SAAADI. The CDR3 has 15 residues. With 6 bases clipped from V and 7 bases from J, the junction kept 10 bases outside the gene matches. The CDR3 sequence: CASRAGQGAISEAFF. CDR3 sequence (DNA): TGCGCCAGCAGAGCCGGACAGGGGGCTATCAGTGAAGCTTTCTTT.

This clone showed up just a few times. The chain employs TRBV28 and TRBJ2-5; D not certain. This CDR3 has 14 residues. Germline CDR1 is MDHEN and CDR2 is SYDVKM. The V end was cut by 8 bases, the J end by 2 bases, with 15 bases between. The CDR3 nucleotides are TGTGCCAGCTCCCCAAGCGACCTTCAAGAGACCCAGTACTTC. Amino acid sequence: CASSPSDLQETQYF.

The rearrangement links TRBV28 to TRBJ2-5; 11 nucleotides line up with TRBD1. CDR3 length: 14 residues. Germline loops: CDR1 MDHEN, CDR2 SYDVKM. V shed 6 bases and J 4 bases; nucleotides not matched to a gene: 4. The DNA for the CDR3 is TGTGCCAGCAGGAACGGACAGGGGGCAGAGACCCAGTACTTC. Amino acids: CASRNGQGAETQYF.

In its sample, this clone was seen a few times. The chain uses TRBV28 and TRBJ1-1; perhaps TRBD1 as D (6 bases). The CDR3 is 13 residues long. Germline-derived CDR1 and CDR2 are MDHEN and SYDVKM. V shed 3 bases and J shed 5 bases, with 10 bases lying between them. The CDR3 DNA reads as TGTGCCAGCAGTTTCGGGGGGCTTACTGAAGCTTTCTTT. Protein product: CASSFGGLTEAFF.

This clone occurred a few times. The chain is built from TRBV18 and TRBJ1-2, with D unresolved. The V gene's germline CDR1 is KGHSH and CDR2 LQKENI. The CDR3 sequence is 16 residues long. Deletions cut 5 bases from V and 3 bases from J, with 19 bases between. The CDR3 DNA is TGTGCCAGCTCATCATACCAACGGGAGATCGACTATGGCTACACCTTC. This sequence encodes CASSSYQREIDYGYTF.